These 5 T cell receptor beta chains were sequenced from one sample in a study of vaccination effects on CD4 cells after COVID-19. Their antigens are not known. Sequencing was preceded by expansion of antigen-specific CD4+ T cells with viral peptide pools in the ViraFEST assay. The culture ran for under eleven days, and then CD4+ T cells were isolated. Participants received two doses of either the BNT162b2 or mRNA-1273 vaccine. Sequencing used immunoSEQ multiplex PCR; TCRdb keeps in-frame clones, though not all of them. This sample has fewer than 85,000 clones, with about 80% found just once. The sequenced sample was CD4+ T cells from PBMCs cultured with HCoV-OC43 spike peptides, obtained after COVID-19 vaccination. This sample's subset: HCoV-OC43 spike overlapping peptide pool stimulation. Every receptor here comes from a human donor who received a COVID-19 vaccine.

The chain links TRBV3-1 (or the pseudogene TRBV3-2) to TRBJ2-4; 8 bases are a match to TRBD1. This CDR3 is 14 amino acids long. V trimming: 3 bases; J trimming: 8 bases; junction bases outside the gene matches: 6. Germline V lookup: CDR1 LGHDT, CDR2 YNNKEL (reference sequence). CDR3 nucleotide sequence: TGTGCCAGCAGCCACCGACAGGGGCGAGACATTCAGTACTTC. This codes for CASSHRQGRDIQYF.

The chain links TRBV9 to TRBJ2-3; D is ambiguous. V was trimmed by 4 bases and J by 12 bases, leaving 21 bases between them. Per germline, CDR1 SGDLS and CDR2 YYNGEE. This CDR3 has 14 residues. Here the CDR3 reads CASSFSTHDQIQYF. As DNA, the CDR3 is TGTGCCAGCAGCTTCTCAACCCACGACCAGATCCAGTATTTT.

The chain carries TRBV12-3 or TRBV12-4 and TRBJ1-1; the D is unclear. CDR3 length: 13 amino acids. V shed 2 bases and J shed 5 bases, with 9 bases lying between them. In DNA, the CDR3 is TGTGCCAGCAGTTTAAAAAAGGAAACTGAAGCTTTCTTT. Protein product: CASSLKKETEAFF.

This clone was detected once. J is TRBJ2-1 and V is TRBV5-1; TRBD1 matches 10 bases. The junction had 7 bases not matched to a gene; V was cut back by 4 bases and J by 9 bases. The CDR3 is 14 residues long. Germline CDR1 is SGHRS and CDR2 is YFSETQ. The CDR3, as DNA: TGCGCCAGCAGCCCCCCCGGGACAGGGGTTGAGCAGTTCTTC. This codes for CASSPPGTGVEQFF.

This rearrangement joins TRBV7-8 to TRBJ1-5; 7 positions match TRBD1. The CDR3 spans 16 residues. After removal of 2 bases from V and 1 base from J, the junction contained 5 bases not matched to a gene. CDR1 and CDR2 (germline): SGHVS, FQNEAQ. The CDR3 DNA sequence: TGTGCCAGCAGCTTAAGGTTGGGACAGAGCAATCAGCCCCAGCATTTT. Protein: CASSLRLGQSNQPQHF.